Listed here are 21 T cell receptor beta chains from one sample, sequenced in a study of cytomegalovirus exposure and HLA in healthy donors. Researchers ran the PCR with 60 Vbeta and 13 Jbeta primers. Here immunoSEQ multiplex PCR was the method, and the copy in TCRdb shows in-frame clones only, minus some. Its listing shows under 200,000 clones. The sample taken for sequencing was PBMCs. The receptors stem from a man in his thirties or forties in good health and CMV-seronegative.

The chain uses TRBV19 and TRBJ2-5; 7 bases match TRBD1. The trim removed 8 bases at V and 0 bases at J, leaving 0 bases unmatched. The germline V gene has CDR1 LNHDA and CDR2 SQIVND (reference sequence). The CDR3 consists of 12 residues. The CDR3 nucleotides are TGTGCCAGTGGACAGGACCAAGAGACCCAGTACTTC. This gives the protein CASGQDQETQYF.

In regard to this clone: Germline is not matched at one junction end, which may reflect a read error. The chain combines TRBV5-1 with TRBJ1-2; D is ambiguous. This CDR3 has 15 residues. Germline V gene lookup returns CDR1 SGHRS and CDR2 YFSETQ. CDR3 nucleotides: TGCGCCAACAGCATTGACAAGCTCACGACAAATGGCTACACCTTC. Translated: CANSIDKLTTNGYTF.

The chain has TRBV19 and TRBJ1-5; perhaps TRBD1 as D (6 bases). Germline V lookup: CDR1 LNHDA, CDR2 SQIVND (reference sequence). The CDR3 totals 16 residues. V was cut by 7 bases and J by 6 bases, with 22 bases left in between. CDR3 in DNA: TGTGCCAGTATCCCGGTAGGGACATTAGGGGTTCAGCCCCAGCATTTT. This sequence encodes CASIPVGTLGVQPQHF.

The chain employs TRBV10-3 and TRBJ2-1; D is unclear. Per germline, CDR1 ENHRY and CDR2 SYGVKD. This CDR3 spans 14 amino acids. Trimming shortened V by 7 bases and J by 0 bases, and 10 bases separated the two germline ends. The CDR3 nucleotides read TGTGCCATCACCGCGGATAGCTCCTACAATGAGCAGTTCTTC. Encoded protein: CAITADSSYNEQFF.

This chain joins TRBV10-3 and TRBJ1-1, with unresolved D. Germline V CDR1 and CDR2: ENHRY, SYGVKD. V gave up 4 bases and J gave up 2 bases, with 8 bases separating them. The CDR3 is 13 amino acids. DNA for the CDR3: TGTGCCATCAGTGTCGCAGGAAACACTGAAGCTTTCTTT. Its translation is CAISVAGNTEAFF.

This rearrangement joins TRBV7-7 to TRBJ2-5; 7 positions agree with TRBD1. The J segment lost 4 bases and the V segment lost 3 bases, leaving 14 bases of the junction unmatched. Germline-derived CDR1 and CDR2 are SSHAT and FNYEAQ (reference sequence). This CDR3 has 17 amino acids. The CDR3: CASSLGIGGASGETQYF. Written as DNA, the CDR3 is TGTGCCAGCAGCTTGGGTATAGGGGGCGCGTCTGGAGAGACCCAGTACTTC.

The rearrangement links TRBV19 to TRBJ1-2, with TRBD1 matching 8 bases. The CDR3 totals 15 residues. The germline V gene has CDR1 LNHDA and CDR2 SQIVND (reference sequence). J was trimmed by 5 bases and V by 3 bases; bases with no gene match: 8. The CDR3 protein is CASSISGTGAYGYTF. DNA for the CDR3: TGTGCCAGTAGTATTAGTGGGACAGGTGCATATGGCTACACCTTC.

A remark on this clone: Compared with germline, one end of the junction differs, possibly owing to a read error. The V call is TRBV19, the J call TRBJ1-4; 10 nucleotides line up with TRBD1. The germline V gene encodes CDR1 LNHDA and CDR2 SQIVND (reference sequence). The CDR3 extends over 14 amino acids. CDR3 sequence: CASSRQGAKEKLFF. In nucleotides, the CDR3 is TGTGCCAGTAGCCGACAGGGGGCTAAGGAAAAACTGTTTTTT.

The J gene is TRBJ2-5, the V gene TRBV7-8, with D unresolved. Deletions cut 2 bases from V and 5 bases from J, with 3 bases between. Germline CDR1 SGHVS, CDR2 FQNEAQ. The CDR3 has 11 residues. The CDR3 region has the DNA TGTGCCAGCAGCTTACAGGAGACCCAGTACTTC. It specifies CASSLQETQYF.

The J gene is TRBJ2-7, the V gene TRBV5-1; 7 bases fit TRBD2. CDR1 and CDR2 (germline): SGHRS, YFSETQ. The J segment lost 0 bases and the V segment lost 4 bases, leaving 13 bases of the junction unmatched. The CDR3 is 17 residues long. The CDR3 DNA reads TGCGCCAGCAGCCCCATGGGGGGGGGATCATACTCCTACGAGCAGTACTTC. Translation: CASSPMGGGSYSYEQYF.

CDR3 in amino acids: CASWTGRNTEAFF. For the CDR3, the DNA is TGTGCCAGTTGGACAGGGCGGAACACTGAAGCTTTCTTT. This chain joins TRBV19 and TRBJ1-1; 8 positions agree with TRBD1. Germline-derived CDR1 and CDR2 are LNHDA and SQIVND (reference sequence). V lost 8 bases to trimming and J lost 1 base; unmatched junction nucleotides: 3. The CDR3 is made up of 13 amino acids.

J is TRBJ2-5 and V is TRBV5-1, with TRBD2 as a possible D gene (5 bases). CDR1 is SGHRS, CDR2 YFSETQ, per germline. This CDR3 comprises 13 residues. The V end lost 4 bases, the J end lost 1 base, and 8 bases lay between the germline ends. CDR3 nucleotide sequence: TGCGCCAGCAGCCCCGGGGTCCAAGAGACCCAGTACTTC. Translation gives CASSPGVQETQYF. The full variable domain, in which reference TRBV5-1 and TRBJ2-5 provide the parts outside the CDR3, is KAGVTQTPRYLIKTRGQQVTLSCSPISGHRSVSWYQQTPGQGLQFLFEYFSETQRNKGNFPGRFSGRQFSNSRSEMNVSTLELGDSALYLCASSPGVQETQYFGPGTRLLVL.

This sequence joins TRBV7-2 and TRBJ1-5, with a tentative D call TRBD1 (5 bases). Trimming removed 6 bases from V and 1 base from J, with 13 bases in between. In germline, CDR1 is SGHTA, CDR2 FQGNSA. The CDR3 is 15 amino acids. CDR3 in amino acids: CASSPLGGSNQPQHF. The CDR3 coding sequence is TGTGCCAGCAGTCCCCTTGGGGGGAGCAATCAGCCCCAGCATTTT.

The chain carries TRBV30 and TRBJ2-7; 13 bases line up with TRBD2. CDR1 and CDR2 from the germline V gene are GTSNPN and SVGIG (reference sequence). V dropped 5 bases and J dropped 5; count of bases not matched to a gene: 9. There are 15 residues in the CDR3. The CDR3 nucleotides read TGTGCCTGGGCTAAGGGACTAGCGGGGATAAACGAGCAGTACTTC. This encodes CAWAKGLAGINEQYF. The whole variable domain, filled in from reference TRBV30 and TRBJ2-7, reads SQTIHQWPATLVQPVGSPLSLECTVEGTSNPNLYWYRQAAGRGLQLLFYSVGIGQISSEVPQNLSASRPQDRQFILSSKKLLLSDSGFYLCAWAKGLAGINEQYFGPGTRLTVT.

This chain uses TRBV5-4 with TRBJ2-7; TRBD2 agrees at 10 bases. CDR3 length: 17 residues. The V segment lost 1 base and the J segment 0 bases; nucleotides outside the gene matches: 7. Germline V lookup: CDR1 SGHNT, CDR2 YYREEE (reference sequence). CDR3 nucleotide sequence: TGTGCCAGCAGCTTGAAGGGCAGCGGGGGGGCCTCCTACGAGCAGTACTTC. This encodes CASSLKGSGGASYEQYF.

The V call is TRBV10-1, the J call TRBJ2-3; 8 bases are a match to TRBD1. J was trimmed by 8 bases and V by 6 bases; bases with no gene match: 13. The germline V gene encodes CDR1 WNHNN and CDR2 SYGVQD (reference sequence). The CDR3 sequence is 15 residues long. CDR3 region: CASRAGTGVLGTQYF. DNA for the CDR3: TGCGCCAGCAGGGCCGGGACAGGCGTCCTGGGTACGCAGTATTTT.

V usage is TRBV19 and J usage is TRBJ1-1, with D possibly being TRBD1 (6 bases). The V gene lost 2 bases and the J gene lost 5 bases, with 9 bases spanning the gap. The CDR3 totals 13 residues. Germline values: CDR1 LNHDA, CDR2 SQIVND (reference sequence). The CDR3 region is CASSITRGTEAFF. In DNA, the CDR3 is TGTGCCAGTAGTATAACGAGGGGGACTGAAGCTTTCTTT.

The chain recombines TRBV2 with TRBJ1-5, with 8 bases that match TRBD1. The CDR3 totals 15 residues. V lost 5 bases and J lost 0; bases outside the gene matches: 3. The germline V gene encodes CDR1 SNHLY and CDR2 FYNNEI. Here the CDR3 reads CASSLQGGSNQPQHF. The CDR3, as DNA: TGTGCCAGCAGTCTACAGGGGGGTAGCAATCAGCCCCAGCATTTT. The variable domain in full, with the rest retrieved from reference TRBV2 and TRBJ1-5, is EPEVTQTPSHQVTQMGQEVILRCVPISNHLYFYWYRQILGQKVEFLVSFYNNEISEKSEIFDDQFSVERPDGSNFTLKIRSTKLEDSAMYFCASSLQGGSNQPQHFGDGTRLSIL.

The chain joins TRBV4-3 to TRBJ2-1, with 13 bases fitting TRBD2. The CDR3 sequence is 16 residues long. Germline CDR1 is LGHNA and CDR2 is YSLEER. J lost 7 bases, V lost 3 bases, and 6 bases had no gene match. DNA of the CDR3: TGCGCCAGCAGCCAGACACTAGCGGGGGGGCGGAATGAGCAGTTCTTC. Translating it yields CASSQTLAGGRNEQFF.

The V gene is TRBV19, the J gene TRBJ2-7, with 8 bases that match TRBD1. J was trimmed by 3 bases and V by 8 bases; bases with no gene match: 3. Germline V gene lookup returns CDR1 LNHDA and CDR2 SQIVND (reference sequence). The CDR3 has 12 amino acids. The CDR3 coding sequence is TGTGCCAGTGGACAGGGATTCTACGAGCAGTACTTC. It yields the protein CASGQGFYEQYF.

The V call is TRBV11-2, the J call TRBJ1-6; D unresolved. V shed 5 bases and J shed 10 bases, with 12 bases lying between them. From germline, CDR1 is SGHAT and CDR2 FQNNGV. The CDR3 is 13 amino acids. The CDR3 region is CASSHLGDSPLHF. In nucleotides, the CDR3 is TGTGCCAGCAGCCACCTAGGAGACTCACCCCTCCACTTT.